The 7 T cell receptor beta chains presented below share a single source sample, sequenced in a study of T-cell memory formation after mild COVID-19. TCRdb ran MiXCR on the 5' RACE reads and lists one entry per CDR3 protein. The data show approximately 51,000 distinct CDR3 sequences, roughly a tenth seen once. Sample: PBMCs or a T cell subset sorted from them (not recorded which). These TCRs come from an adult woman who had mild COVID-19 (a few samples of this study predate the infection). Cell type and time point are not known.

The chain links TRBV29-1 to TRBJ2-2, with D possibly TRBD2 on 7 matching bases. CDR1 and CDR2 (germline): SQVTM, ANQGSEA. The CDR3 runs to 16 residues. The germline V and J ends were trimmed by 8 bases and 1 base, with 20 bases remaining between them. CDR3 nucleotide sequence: TGCAGCATCACTGGGTGGCGGGGGCTGAACACCGGGGAGCTGTTTTTT. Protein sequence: CSITGWRGLNTGELFF.

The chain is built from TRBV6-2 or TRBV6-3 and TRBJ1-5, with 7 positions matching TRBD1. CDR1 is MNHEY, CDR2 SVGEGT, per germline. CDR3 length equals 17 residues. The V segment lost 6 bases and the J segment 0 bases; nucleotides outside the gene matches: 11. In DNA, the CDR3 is TGTGCCAGCAGCGGGGGACAGAACTTATATAGCAATCAGCCCCAGCATTTT. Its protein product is CASSGGQNLYSNQPQHF.

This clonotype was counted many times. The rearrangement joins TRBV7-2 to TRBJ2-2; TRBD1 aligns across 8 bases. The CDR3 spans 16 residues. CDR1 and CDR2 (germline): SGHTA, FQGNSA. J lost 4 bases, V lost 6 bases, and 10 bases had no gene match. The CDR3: CASRPPGQGSTGELFF. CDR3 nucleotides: TGTGCCAGCAGACCACCTGGACAGGGATCCACCGGGGAGCTGTTTTTT.

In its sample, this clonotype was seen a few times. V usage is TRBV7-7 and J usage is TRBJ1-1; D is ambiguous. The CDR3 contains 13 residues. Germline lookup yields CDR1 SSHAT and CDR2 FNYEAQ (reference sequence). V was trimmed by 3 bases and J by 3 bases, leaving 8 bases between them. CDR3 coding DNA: TGTGCCAGCAGCTTCGGCGAGTACACTGAAGCTTTCTTT. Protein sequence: CASSFGEYTEAFF.

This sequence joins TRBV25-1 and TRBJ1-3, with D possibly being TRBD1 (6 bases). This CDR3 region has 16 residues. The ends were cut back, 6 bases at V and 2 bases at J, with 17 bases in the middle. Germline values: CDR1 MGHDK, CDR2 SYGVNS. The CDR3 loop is CASSRGGVRTGNTIYF. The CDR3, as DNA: TGTGCCAGCAGCCGAGGGGGGGTACGGACTGGAAACACCATATATTTT.

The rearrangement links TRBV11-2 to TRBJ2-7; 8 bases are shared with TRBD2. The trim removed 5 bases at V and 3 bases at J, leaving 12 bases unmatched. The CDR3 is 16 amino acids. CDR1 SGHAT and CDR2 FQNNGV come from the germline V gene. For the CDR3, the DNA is TGTGCCAGCAGCACCTACCTCGGGACTAGAGTCTACGAGCAGTACTTC. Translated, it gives CASSTYLGTRVYEQYF.

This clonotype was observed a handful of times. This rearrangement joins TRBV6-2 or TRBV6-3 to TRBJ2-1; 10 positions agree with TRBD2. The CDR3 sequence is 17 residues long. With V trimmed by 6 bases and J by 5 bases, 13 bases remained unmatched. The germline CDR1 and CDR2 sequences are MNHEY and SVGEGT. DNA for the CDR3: TGTGCCAGCAGGCAACCGAGGACTAGCGGACTCAACAATGAGCAGTTCTTC. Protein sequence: CASRQPRTSGLNNEQFF.